The 31 T cell receptor beta chains in this list originate from one sample, sequenced in a study of blood T cell repertoires in COVID-19. Measured with immunoSEQ multiplex PCR; TCRdb has only the in-frame clones, and not every one. This sample has about 210,000 clones, with almost 85% found just once. Sequenced: peripheral blood. The origin of the receptors is a woman in her 40s with acute or convalescent COVID-19.

The rearrangement uses TRBV14 and TRBJ2-1; 10 bases are shared with TRBD2. Germline-derived CDR1 and CDR2 are SGHDN and FVKESK. J was trimmed by 8 bases and V by 0 bases; bases with no gene match: 4. This CDR3 has 15 residues. CDR3 residues: CASSQEAGGQDEQFF. CDR3 bases: TGTGCCAGCAGCCAAGAAGCGGGGGGGCAGGATGAGCAGTTCTTC.

This chain connects TRBV6-5 to TRBJ2-7; 11 bases map to TRBD1. J lost 7 bases, V lost 5 bases, and 7 bases had no gene match. Germline values: CDR1 MNHEY, CDR2 SVGAGI. This CDR3 comprises 14 residues. This CDR3 reads CASSSRDRGDEQYF. The CDR3 DNA sequence: TGTGCCAGCAGTAGTCGGGACAGGGGGGATGAGCAGTACTTC.

CDR3 nucleotide sequence: TGTGCCAGCAGTGAGACGGGACAGGGGGACGAGCAGTACTTC. This encodes CASSETGQGDEQYF. V gene TRBV25-1 combines with J gene TRBJ2-7; the match to TRBD1 covers 11 bases. Germline CDR1 MGHDK, CDR2 SYGVNS. V shed 3 bases, J shed 5 bases, and the junction held 3 bases outside the gene matches. The CDR3 has 14 amino acids.

This chain joins TRBV7-2 and TRBJ2-4, with TRBD1 matching 11 bases. V shed 1 base, J shed 4 bases, and the junction held 3 bases outside the gene matches. The CDR3 extends over 16 amino acids. Germline V lookup: CDR1 SGHTA, CDR2 FQGNSA. Here the CDR3 reads CASSLGGQGGKNIQYF. CDR3 in DNA: TGTGCCAGCAGCTTAGGGGGACAGGGGGGTAAAAACATTCAGTACTTC.

V gene TRBV29-1 combines with J gene TRBJ1-1; TRBD1 agrees at 7 bases. The CDR3 is 14 amino acids. CDR1 is SQVTM and CDR2 is ANQGSEA in the germline V gene. V lost 2 bases, J lost 2 bases, and 5 bases stayed unmatched. The CDR3 loop reads CSVERAGGNTEAFF. The CDR3 nucleotides are TGCAGCGTTGAACGGGCAGGGGGTAACACTGAAGCTTTCTTT.

V is TRBV5-4 and J is TRBJ2-3, with 9 bases lining up with TRBD1. With V trimmed by 7 bases and J by 4 bases, 7 bases remained unmatched. The CDR3 is made up of 14 amino acids. Per the germline V gene, CDR1 is SGHNT and CDR2 is YYREEE (reference sequence). The CDR3 nucleotides read TGTGCCAGCCTATCCGGGACAGGGTCAGATACGCAGTATTTT. Its protein product is CASLSGTGSDTQYF.

The rearrangement joins TRBV29-1 to TRBJ2-3; maybe TRBD1 (6 bases). Germline values: CDR1 SQVTM, CDR2 ANQGSEA. The CDR3 spans 16 residues. V lost 4 bases and J lost 2, with 19 bases in between. The CDR3 DNA reads TGCAGCGTTGGGCAGGCCTCAGGGGAAACCACAGATACGCAGTATTTT. Translated: CSVGQASGETTDTQYF.

The V gene is TRBV6-1, the J gene TRBJ2-1, with 10 bases matching TRBD1. Germline CDR1 MNHNS, CDR2 SASEGT. CDR3 length: 19 amino acids. Trimming cost V 1 base and J 0 bases; bases outside gene matches: 9. CDR3 region: CASSEDDRGLRISYNEQFF. The DNA for the CDR3 is TGTGCCAGCAGTGAAGATGACAGGGGGCTTAGGATCTCCTACAATGAGCAGTTCTTC.

The chain combines TRBV6-5 with TRBJ2-5, with D perhaps matching TRBD2 (5 bases). This CDR3 is 13 amino acids long. V gave up 6 bases and J gave up 7 bases, with 15 bases separating them. Germline V gene sequence: CDR1 MNHEY, CDR2 SVGAGI. The CDR3 is CASSRNLEGTQYF. The CDR3 DNA is TGTGCCAGCAGCCGCAATCTCGAGGGGACCCAGTACTTC.

This clone was picked up a small number of times. The gene calls are TRBV6-4 and TRBJ2-1, with 7 bases lining up with TRBD2. Per the germline V gene, CDR1 is MRHNA and CDR2 is SNTAGT. V lost 5 bases, J lost 2 bases, and 6 bases stayed unmatched. The CDR3 contains 15 residues. CDR3 nucleotide sequence: TGTGCCAGCAGTCCAAGCGGGAATCCCTACAATGAGCAGTTCTTC. This codes for CASSPSGNPYNEQFF.

The J gene is TRBJ1-6, the V gene TRBV19; 7 bases match TRBD1. Per the germline V gene, CDR1 is LNHDA and CDR2 is SQIVND (reference sequence). There are 16 residues in the CDR3. The ends lost 7 bases at V and 1 base at J; junction bases unmatched: 7. CDR3 protein: CASTRDSQSYNSPLHF. The CDR3 coding sequence is TGTGCCAGTACCCGGGACAGTCAGTCCTATAATTCACCCCTCCACTTT.

The rearrangement uses TRBV23-1 and TRBJ1-1; 7 bases align to TRBD1. Being an ORF, TRBV23-1 has a function that is uncertain. The CDR3 totals 17 residues. J was trimmed by 0 bases and V by 4 bases; bases with no gene match: 11. The CDR3 coding sequence is TGCGCCAGCAGTCCGAGGGACAGTCAGGCAATGAACACTGAAGCTTTCTTT. Its translation is CASSPRDSQAMNTEAFF.

This rearrangement joins TRBV27 to TRBJ2-7, with D perhaps TRBD1 (5 bases). The germline V and J ends were trimmed by 4 bases and 3 bases, with 13 bases remaining between them. The CDR3 length is 14 residues. CDR1 is MNHEY, CDR2 SMNVEV, per germline (reference sequence). CDR3 region: CASSSRVKGYEQYF. The CDR3 bases are TGTGCCAGCAGTTCCAGGGTAAAGGGCTACGAGCAGTACTTC.

The chain couples TRBV6-5 to TRBJ2-7; 11 bases agree with TRBD2. The germline V gene has CDR1 MNHEY and CDR2 SVGAGI. V lost 6 bases to trimming and J lost 10 bases; unmatched junction nucleotides: 8. This CDR3 comprises 13 residues. The CDR3 coding sequence is TGTGCCAGCAGGGTAGCGGGAGGGTTAGTACAGTACTTC. Translation gives CASRVAGGLVQYF.

J is TRBJ2-2 and V is TRBV3-1 (or the pseudogene TRBV3-2), with TRBD2 identical over 10 bases. Germline V gene lookup returns CDR1 LGHDT and CDR2 YNNKEL (reference sequence). Trimming at V came to 4 bases and at J to 6 bases, leaving 2 bases not matched to a gene. The CDR3 covers 14 residues. The CDR3: CASSPGTSAGELFF. For the CDR3, the DNA is TGTGCCAGCAGCCCCGGGACTAGCGCCGGGGAGCTGTTTTTT.

The V call is TRBV11-3, the J call TRBJ2-3; TRBD2 agrees at 10 bases. The CDR3 spans 15 residues. With V trimmed by 5 bases and J by 1 base, 3 bases remained unmatched. Germline V gene sequence: CDR1 SGHNT, CDR2 YENEEA. CDR3: CASSPGTSGTDTQYF. The CDR3 nucleotides are TGTGCCAGCAGCCCCGGGACTAGCGGCACAGATACGCAGTATTTT.

V is TRBV5-4 and J is TRBJ1-2, with 7 bases that match TRBD1. J was trimmed by 3 bases and V by 5 bases; bases with no gene match: 4. This CDR3 spans 13 amino acids. Germline V gives CDR1 SGHNT, CDR2 YYREEE (reference sequence). The CDR3 spells CASSPDRYYGYTF. CDR3 coding DNA: TGTGCCAGCAGTCCGGACAGGTACTATGGCTACACCTTC.

The chain has TRBV2 and TRBJ2-7, with 9 bases fitting TRBD1. Losses at the gene ends were 5 bases for V and 6 bases for J; bases not matched to a gene: 11. The germline CDR1 and CDR2 sequences are SNHLY and FYNNEI. The CDR3 extends over 15 amino acids. The chain's CDR3 is CASSIRTGVVGEQYF. CDR3 DNA sequence: TGTGCCAGCAGTATTAGGACAGGGGTGGTAGGCGAGCAGTACTTC. Full variable domain (rest looked up from reference TRBV2 and TRBJ2-7): EPEVTQTPSHQVTQMGQEVILRCVPISNHLYFYWYRQILGQKVEFLVSFYNNEISEKSEIFDDQFSVERPDGSNFTLKIRSTKLEDSAMYFCASSIRTGVVGEQYFGPGTRLTVT.

This clone was detected only a few times. The rearrangement joins TRBV6-2 or TRBV6-3 to TRBJ1-5; D possibly corresponds to TRBD1 (6 bases). The CDR3 is made up of 16 amino acids. V lost 4 bases to trimming and J lost 7 bases, with 20 bases between them. CDR1 is MNHEY and CDR2 is SVGEGT in the germline V gene. CDR3 coding DNA: TGTGCCAGCAGTTGGAGCCGAGGGGGTCCAGGACAGCCCCAGCATTTT. Translation: CASSWSRGGPGQPQHF.

This clone was counted a few times. The chain uses TRBV19 and TRBJ2-2, with D tentatively TRBD1 (5 bases). The CDR3 is 16 amino acids. Germline assignment: CDR1 LNHDA and CDR2 SQIVND (reference sequence). V gave up 6 bases and J gave up 8 bases, with 22 bases separating them. The CDR3 region is CASSQKGLSAGGELFF. Written as DNA, the CDR3 is TGTGCCAGTAGCCAAAAGGGTCTCAGCGCAGGGGGGGAGCTGTTTTTT. The full variable domain, completed using reference TRBV19 and TRBJ2-2, is DGGITQSPKYLFRKEGQNVTLSCEQNLNHDAMYWYRQDPGQGLRLIYYSQIVNDFQKGDIAEGYSVSREKKESFPLTVTSAQKNPTAFYLCASSQKGLSAGGELFFGEGSRLTVL.

This rearrangement joins TRBV24-1 to TRBJ2-7; 10 positions agree with TRBD1. The trim removed 5 bases at V and 4 bases at J, leaving 4 bases unmatched. The CDR3 has 14 amino acids. Germline-derived CDR1 and CDR2 are KGHDR and SFDVKD. CDR3 coding DNA: TGTGCCACCAGTGCGAGGGACAGGGGATACGAGCAGTACTTC. Its protein is CATSARDRGYEQYF.

This clone was observed a few times. The chain recombines TRBV7-9 with TRBJ2-7; a weak D match, TRBD2 (5 bases). Trimming removed 2 bases at V and 0 bases at J, with 8 bases between. The CDR3 length is 14 residues. Germline V gene sequence: CDR1 SEHNR, CDR2 FQNEAQ (reference sequence). As DNA, the CDR3 is TGTGCCAGCAGCTTAAGCGGTTCCTCCTACGAGCAGTACTTC. It yields the protein CASSLSGSSYEQYF.

The J gene is TRBJ2-1, the V gene TRBV30; 9 positions agree with TRBD2. The CDR3 extends over 14 amino acids. Germline values: CDR1 GTSNPN, CDR2 SVGIG (reference sequence). V was clipped by 5 bases and J by 4 bases; unmatched bases: 6. CDR3 in amino acids: CAWDAGGLYNEQFF. The CDR3 DNA follows: TGTGCCTGGGACGCGGGAGGGCTGTACAATGAGCAGTTCTTC.

This clone came up a few times. V is TRBV30 and J is TRBJ1-1; 10 bases fit TRBD1. The CDR3 runs 16 residues. CDR1 is GTSNPN, CDR2 SVGIG, per germline (reference sequence). V lost 5 bases to trimming and J lost 4 bases; unmatched junction nucleotides: 13. The chain's CDR3 is CAWSRWGDRGSTEAFF. CDR3 DNA: TGTGCCTGGTCTCGGTGGGGGGACAGGGGTAGCACTGAAGCTTTCTTT. Full variable domain (missing parts from reference TRBV30 and TRBJ1-1): SQTIHQWPATLVQPVGSPLSLECTVEGTSNPNLYWYRQAAGRGLQLLFYSVGIGQISSEVPQNLSASRPQDRQFILSSKKLLLSDSGFYLCAWSRWGDRGSTEAFFGQGTRLTVV.

The chain combines TRBV10-3 with TRBJ2-3, with 11 bases lining up with TRBD2. Germline CDR1 is ENHRY and CDR2 is SYGVKD. The CDR3 is 13 residues long. The junction had 8 bases not matched to a gene; V was cut back by 10 bases and J by 8 bases. The CDR3 here is CATLTSGKGTQYF. The CDR3, as DNA: TGTGCCACGTTGACTAGCGGGAAGGGTACGCAGTATTTT.

This sequence joins TRBV7-2 and TRBJ1-1, with a tentative D call TRBD1 (6 bases). Germline assignment: CDR1 SGHTA and CDR2 FQGNSA. The V and J ends lost 2 bases and 4 bases respectively, with 17 bases between them. CDR3 size: 16 residues. The CDR3 spells CASSLMGAPISTEAFF. CDR3 nucleotide sequence: TGTGCCAGCAGCTTAATGGGGGCGCCTATATCCACTGAAGCTTTCTTT. Drawing the rest from reference TRBV7-2 and TRBJ1-1, the complete variable domain is GAGVSQSPSNKVTEKGKDVELRCDPISGHTALYWYRQSLGQGLEFLIYFQGNSAPDKSGLPSDRFSAERTGGSVSTLTIQRTQQEDSAVYLCASSLMGAPISTEAFFGQGTRLTVV.

The chain joins TRBV9 to TRBJ2-5; a weak D match, TRBD2 (5 bases). Germline CDR1 reads SGDLS; CDR2 reads YYNGEE. V was clipped by 0 bases and J by 5 bases, with 17 bases between them. This CDR3 contains 16 residues. CDR3 in amino acids: CASSVGATPVAETQYF. The CDR3 DNA reads TGTGCCAGCAGCGTAGGTGCGACCCCTGTAGCGGAGACCCAGTACTTC.

The rearrangement joins TRBV12-3 or TRBV12-4 to TRBJ1-5; maybe TRBD1 (5 bases). The CDR3 is made up of 13 amino acids. The ends were cut back, 6 bases at V and 5 bases at J, with 11 bases in the middle. CDR3 DNA: TGTGCCAGCAGGCCCACAGGAGATCAGCCCCAGCATTTT. It specifies CASRPTGDQPQHF.

The J gene is TRBJ2-3, the V gene TRBV6-2 or TRBV6-3; no definite D call. Germline-derived CDR1 and CDR2 are MNHEY and SVGEGT. The CDR3 has 15 residues. V dropped 2 bases and J dropped 3 bases, with 12 bases sitting between them. The CDR3 sequence is CASSYALKRTDTQYF. The CDR3 DNA reads TGTGCCAGCAGTTACGCCCTCAAACGGACAGATACGCAGTATTTT.

The chain uses TRBV7-8 and TRBJ2-7; D is undetermined. Trimming took 1 base from V and 3 from J, leaving 16 bases between them. CDR3 length: 16 residues. The germline V gene has CDR1 SGHVS and CDR2 FQNEAQ. This CDR3 is CASSLDRAELDYEQYF. DNA for the CDR3: TGTGCCAGCAGCTTAGATCGCGCGGAATTAGACTACGAGCAGTACTTC.

V gene TRBV6-2 or TRBV6-3 combines with J gene TRBJ2-1; 8 bases align to TRBD2. V trimming: 0 bases; J trimming: 0 bases; junction bases outside the gene matches: 10. Looked up from germline, CDR1 is MNHEY and CDR2 is SVGEGT. CDR3 size: 19 residues. The CDR3 coding sequence is TGTGCCAGCAGTTACTCGAAGGCGGCGGGAGGCCACTCCTACAATGAGCAGTTCTTC. It encodes CASSYSKAAGGHSYNEQFF.